This T cell receptor (beta chain) was sequenced during a study of T cells in localized non-small cell lung cancer (dated by TCRdb to 2020 to 2022). Context from the whole study: Comparing tumors with uninvolved tumor-adjacent lungs, the study looked at the T cell repertoires of 236 patients with early-stage NSCLC. The cohort consisted of under 300 treatment-naive NSCLC patients whose localized lung tumors had been resected. The mean age of the NSCLC patients was just over 65 years, with 130 or so men and around 99 women. Broad study findings and their caveats: Uninvolved tumor-adjacent lung showed the highest T cell clonality, higher than tumor, which suggests more focused antigenic responses in the adjacent lung. Longer overall survival was associated with higher T cell density in blood, whereas shorter survival was associated with higher clonality in adjacent lung. Of the top 100 tumor clones, a median of roughly 56 were detected in paired uninvolved adjacent lung; about 26 were also among that lung's top 100. Because multi-region sequencing of the tumors was not done, intratumor heterogeneity could not be ruled out. Because the study design was exploratory, TCR variables were selected using unadjusted p-values without false-discovery rate correction.

At diagnosis, peripheral blood, uninvolved tumor-adjacent lung and tumor were collected and were preserved as a mix of fresh-frozen and FFPE material. For TCR repertoire profiling, blood samples were analyzed as peripheral blood mononuclear cells. TCR beta CDR3 regions were sequenced from DNA using the immunoSEQ Assay. The source study handled its data this way. T cell density was computed as TCR beta template counts normalized to usable DNA estimated by amplifying housekeeping genes. Richness was estimated using the preseqR package, with extrapolation to 400,000 templates for PBMC samples and to 120,000 templates for tissue samples. Clonality was defined as one minus Pielou's evenness. Tissue-enriched TCRs were identified through differential abundance testing performed on productive amino-acid clonotypes, with a minimum total count of 5 and an alpha of 0.1. The Jaccard Index and the Morisita Overlap Index were used to measure how much the repertoires overlapped between compartments. GLIPH grouped TCR beta CDR3s together with public tetramer-defined viral CDR3s, and a viral motif had to include at least three viral sequences and also show V-gene enrichment. TCRdb retrieved this table from immuneACCESS and kept in-frame rearrangements only. Not all clones are present; in checked studies, unresolved V genes account for under half, and no reason is known for the remainder. For V, J and clone size, that table is used; D and trimming come from the DNA. The sample profile shows approximately 60,000 clones; under 90% of them were found once. The ten top clones hold roughly 1.8% of the sample.

With respect to this clone: The clone's antigen remains unknown. No clone much larger than this one lies a single base away; base qualities are absent.

From its cysteine to its phenylalanine, the CDR3 spans 19 amino acids. The sequence is cut down to CDR3 DNA, 57 bases in frame from base 1. The germline ends are 23 bases apart after V is trimmed by 2 bases and J by 0 bases. Via the germline V gene, CDR1 is SGHTA and CDR2 FQGNSA. This clonotype originated in a woman aged 35 to 69 with stage I lung adenocarcinoma. The material sequenced was peripheral blood, taken before any cancer treatment. In this chain, TRBV7-2 is recombined with TRBJ2-7, with a weak D call of TRBD2 (5 bases match). CDR3 protein: CASSLTPRGWYGDSYEQYF. The sequenced DNA is TGTGCCAGCAGCTTAACGCCCCGCGGGTGGTATGGGGACTCCTACGAGCAGTACTTC. Full variable domain (CDR3 extended with the reference TRBV7-2 and TRBJ2-7 proteins): GAGVSQSPSNKVTEKGKDVELRCDPISGHTALYWYRQSLGQGLEFLIYFQGNSAPDKSGLPSDRFSAERTGGSVSTLTIQRTQQEDSAVYLCASSLTPRGWYGDSYEQYFGPGTRLTVT.